Sequencing of this T cell receptor (beta chain) was carried out in a study of blood T cell repertoires in COVID-19. Study context: Italy, Spain and the United States were the sources of the convalescent and acute COVID-19 samples. PBMCs, B-cell-depleted T cells, or T cells were the source of the cDNA or gDNA that made up the material.

Assay: immunoSEQ multiplex PCR; the TCRdb copy retains only in-frame clones and omits some. The sample has about 170,000 clones; about 80% are singletons. The CDR3 loop spans 14 amino acids. V was shortened by 5 bases and J by 5 bases, with 15 bases between the two germline ends. Germline V gene lookup returns CDR1 SEHNR and CDR2 FQNEAQ (reference sequence). The chain combines TRBV7-9 with TRBJ1-1; D is perhaps TRBD1 (5 bases). Source material: peripheral blood. This clonotype was obtained from a woman in her forties with COVID-19, enrolled during active disease. CDR3 DNA sequence: TGTGCCAGCAGCCTCAGGGAAGTTAGAACTGAAGCTTTCTTT. Protein: CASSLREVRTEAFF.